This T cell receptor beta chain was profiled in a study of blood T cells in healthy people across ages. Findings of the study overall: Estimated diversity across one million T cells was deemed an underestimate. Diversity of TCR beta per million T cells declined in a roughly linear way with age.

This clonotype was seen ten or more times. Its antigen is unknown. V shed 5 bases and J 7 bases; nucleotides not matched to a gene: 4. This CDR3 is built from 11 residues. Germline CDR1 and CDR2: DFQATT and SNEGSKA (reference sequence). Primers used in a second PCR of about 6 to 11 cycles were a sample-barcoded 5' primer and a J-beta primer mix. Every sample produced at least 3 million CDR3-containing paired-end reads. TCRdb independently ran MiXCR on the 5' RACE reads; one entry per CDR3 protein. The sample has 700,000 to 1,000,000 distinct CDR3 sequences, roughly 44% seen once. The gene calls are TRBV20-1 and TRBJ1-2, with 7 nucleotides matching TRBD1. The specimen was blood. The sequence derives from a man aged 60 to 69 in good health. This CDR3 is CSAYRDSGYTF. CDR3 DNA sequence: TGCAGTGCTTACCGGGACAGTGGCTACACCTTC.